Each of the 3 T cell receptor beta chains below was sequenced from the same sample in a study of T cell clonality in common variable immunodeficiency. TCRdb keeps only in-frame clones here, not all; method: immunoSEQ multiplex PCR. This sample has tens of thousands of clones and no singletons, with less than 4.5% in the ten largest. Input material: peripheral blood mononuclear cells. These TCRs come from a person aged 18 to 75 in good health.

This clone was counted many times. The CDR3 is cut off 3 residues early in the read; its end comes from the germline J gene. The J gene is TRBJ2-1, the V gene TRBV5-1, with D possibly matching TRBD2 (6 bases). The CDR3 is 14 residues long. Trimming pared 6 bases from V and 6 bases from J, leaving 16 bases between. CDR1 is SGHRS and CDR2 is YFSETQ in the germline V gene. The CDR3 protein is CASIRDSTANEQFF. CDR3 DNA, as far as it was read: TGCGCCAGCATCCGGGACTCAACGGCCAATGAG.

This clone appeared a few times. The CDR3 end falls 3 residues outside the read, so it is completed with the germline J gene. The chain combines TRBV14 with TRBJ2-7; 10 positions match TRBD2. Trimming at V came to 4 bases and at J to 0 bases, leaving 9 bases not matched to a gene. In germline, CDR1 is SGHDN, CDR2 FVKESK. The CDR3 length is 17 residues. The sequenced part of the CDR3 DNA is TGTGCCAGCAGCCGGGGGGGACTAGCGCCCAGCTCCTACGAG. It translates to CASSRGGLAPSSYE. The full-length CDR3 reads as CASSRGGLAPSSYEQYF. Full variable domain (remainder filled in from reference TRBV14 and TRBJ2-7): EAGVTQFPSHSVIEKGQTVTLRCDPISGHDNLYWYRRVMGKEIKFLLHFVKESKQDESGMPNNRFLAERTGGTYSTLKVQPAELEDSGVYFCASSRGGLAPSSYEQYFGPGTRLTVT.

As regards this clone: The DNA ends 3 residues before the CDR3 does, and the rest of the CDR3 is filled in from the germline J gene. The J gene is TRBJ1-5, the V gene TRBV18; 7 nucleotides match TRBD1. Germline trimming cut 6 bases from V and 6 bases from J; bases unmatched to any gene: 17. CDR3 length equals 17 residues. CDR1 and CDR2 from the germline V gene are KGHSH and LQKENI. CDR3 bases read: TGTGCCAGCTCCTCCTCCTCGTCGGGTCCAGGGGGTCAGCCC. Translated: CASSSSSSGPGGQP. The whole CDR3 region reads CASSSSSSGPGGQPQHF.